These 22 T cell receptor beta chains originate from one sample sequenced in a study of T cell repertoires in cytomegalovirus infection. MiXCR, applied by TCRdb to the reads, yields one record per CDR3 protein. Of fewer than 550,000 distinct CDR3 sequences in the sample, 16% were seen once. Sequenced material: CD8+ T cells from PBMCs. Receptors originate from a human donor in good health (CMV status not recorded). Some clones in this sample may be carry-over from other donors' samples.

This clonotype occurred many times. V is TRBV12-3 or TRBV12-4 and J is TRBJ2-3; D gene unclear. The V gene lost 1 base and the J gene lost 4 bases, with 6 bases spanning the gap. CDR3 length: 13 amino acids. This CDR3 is CASSLGSADTQYF. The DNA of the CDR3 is TGTGCCAGCAGTTTAGGATCAGCAGATACGCAGTATTTT.

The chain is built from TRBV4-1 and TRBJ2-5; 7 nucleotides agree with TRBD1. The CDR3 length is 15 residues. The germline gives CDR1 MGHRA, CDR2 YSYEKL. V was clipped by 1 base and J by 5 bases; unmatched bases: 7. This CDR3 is CASSQALGRGETQYF. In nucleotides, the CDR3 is TGCGCCAGCAGCCAAGCCCTTGGCAGGGGGGAGACCCAGTACTTC.

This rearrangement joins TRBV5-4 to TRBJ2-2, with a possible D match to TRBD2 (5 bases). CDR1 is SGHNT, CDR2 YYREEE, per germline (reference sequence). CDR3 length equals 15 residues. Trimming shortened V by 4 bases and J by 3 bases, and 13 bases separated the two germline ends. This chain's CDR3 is CASSRGLAYTGELFF. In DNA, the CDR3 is TGTGCCAGCAGCCGTGGGTTAGCGTACACCGGGGAGCTGTTTTTT. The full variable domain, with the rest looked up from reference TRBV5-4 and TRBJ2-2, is ETGVTQSPTHLIKTRGQQVTLRCSSQSGHNTVSWYQQALGQGPQFIFQYYREEENGRGNFPPRFSGLQFPNYSSELNVNALELDDSALYLCASSRGLAYTGELFFGEGSRLTVL.

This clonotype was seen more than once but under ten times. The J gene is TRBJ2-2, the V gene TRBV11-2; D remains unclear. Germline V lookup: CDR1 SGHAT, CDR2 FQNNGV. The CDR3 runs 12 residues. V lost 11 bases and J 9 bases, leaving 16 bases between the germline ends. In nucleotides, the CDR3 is TGTGCCGCGCGAGAGAAGGTCCGGGAGCTGTTTTTT. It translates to CAAREKVRELFF.

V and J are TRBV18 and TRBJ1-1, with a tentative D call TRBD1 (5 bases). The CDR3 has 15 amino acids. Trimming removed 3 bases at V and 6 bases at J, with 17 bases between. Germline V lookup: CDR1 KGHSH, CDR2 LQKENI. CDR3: CASSPLAVREAEAFF. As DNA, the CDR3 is TGTGCCAGCTCACCTCTTGCGGTCAGGGAGGCTGAAGCTTTCTTT.

DNA for the CDR3: TGTGCCAGTTGGACAGGGGGCTCTGAAGCTTTCTTT. It encodes CASWTGGSEAFF. The chain is built from TRBV6-1 and TRBJ1-1, with 11 bases matching TRBD1. CDR3 size: 12 residues. After removal of 9 bases from V and 6 bases from J, the junction contained 3 bases not matched to a gene. Germline CDR1 reads MNHNS; CDR2 reads SASEGT.

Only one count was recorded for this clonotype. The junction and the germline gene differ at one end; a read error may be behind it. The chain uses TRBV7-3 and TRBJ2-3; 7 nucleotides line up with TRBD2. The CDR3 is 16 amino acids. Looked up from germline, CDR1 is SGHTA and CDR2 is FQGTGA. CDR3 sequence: CASSFSPSGSTDSQYF. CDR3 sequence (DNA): TGTGCCAGCAGCTTTTCGCCTAGCGGTAGCACAGATTCGCAGTATTTT.

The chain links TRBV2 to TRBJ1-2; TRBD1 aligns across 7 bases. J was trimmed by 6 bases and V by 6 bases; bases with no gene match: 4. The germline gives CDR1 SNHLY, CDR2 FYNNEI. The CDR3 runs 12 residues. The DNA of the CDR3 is TGTGCCAGCAGGGAGACAGGGCATGGCTACACCTTC. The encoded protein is CASRETGHGYTF.

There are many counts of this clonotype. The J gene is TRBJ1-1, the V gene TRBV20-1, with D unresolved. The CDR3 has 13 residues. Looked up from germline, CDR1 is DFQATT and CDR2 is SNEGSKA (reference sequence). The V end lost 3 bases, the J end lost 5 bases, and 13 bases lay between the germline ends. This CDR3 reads CSASRHRGTEAFF. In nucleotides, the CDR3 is TGCAGTGCTAGTCGACACCGAGGGACTGAAGCTTTCTTT.

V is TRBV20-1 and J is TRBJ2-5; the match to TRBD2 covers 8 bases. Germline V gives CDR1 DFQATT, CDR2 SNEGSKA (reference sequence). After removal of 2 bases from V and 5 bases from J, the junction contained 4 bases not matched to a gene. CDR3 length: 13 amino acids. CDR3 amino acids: CSARPAGEETQYF. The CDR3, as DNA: TGCAGTGCTAGACCAGCGGGGGAGGAGACCCAGTACTTC.

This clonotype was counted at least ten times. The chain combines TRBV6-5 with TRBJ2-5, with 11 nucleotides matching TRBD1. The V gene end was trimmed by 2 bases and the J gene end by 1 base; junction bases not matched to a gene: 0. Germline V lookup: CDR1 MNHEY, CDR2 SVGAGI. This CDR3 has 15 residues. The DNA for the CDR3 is TGTGCCAGCAGTTACGGGACAGGGGGCCAAGAGACCCAGTACTTC. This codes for CASSYGTGGQETQYF.

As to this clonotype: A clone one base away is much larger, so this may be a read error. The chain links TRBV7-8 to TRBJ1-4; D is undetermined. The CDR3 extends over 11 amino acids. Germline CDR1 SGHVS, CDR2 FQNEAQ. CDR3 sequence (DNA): TGTGCCAGCAGCTGGAATGATAAACTGTTTTTT. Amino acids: CASSWNDKLFF.

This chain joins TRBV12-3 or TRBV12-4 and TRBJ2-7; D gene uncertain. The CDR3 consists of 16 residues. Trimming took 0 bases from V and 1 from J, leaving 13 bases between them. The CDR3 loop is CASSLALGPKSYEQYF. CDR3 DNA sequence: TGTGCCAGCAGTTTAGCGCTGGGCCCGAAATCCTACGAGCAGTACTTC.

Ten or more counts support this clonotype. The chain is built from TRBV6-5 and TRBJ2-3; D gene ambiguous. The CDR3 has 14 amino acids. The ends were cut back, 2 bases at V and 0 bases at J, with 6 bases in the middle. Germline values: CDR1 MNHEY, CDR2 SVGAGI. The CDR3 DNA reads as TGTGCCAGCAGTTACCTAGAAAGCACAGATACGCAGTATTTT. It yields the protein CASSYLESTDTQYF.

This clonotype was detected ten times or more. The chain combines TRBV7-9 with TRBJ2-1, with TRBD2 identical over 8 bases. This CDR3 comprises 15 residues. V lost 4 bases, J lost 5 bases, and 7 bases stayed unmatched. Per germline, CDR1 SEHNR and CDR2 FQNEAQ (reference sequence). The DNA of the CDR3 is TGTGCCAGCAGCTCCCGTGGAGCGGGGGACAATGAGCAGTTCTTC. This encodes CASSSRGAGDNEQFF.

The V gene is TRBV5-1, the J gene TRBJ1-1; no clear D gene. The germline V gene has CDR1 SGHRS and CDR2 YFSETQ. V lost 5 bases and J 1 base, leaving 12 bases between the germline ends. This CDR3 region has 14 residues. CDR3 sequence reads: CASRWAGENTEAFF. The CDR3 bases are TGCGCCAGCAGGTGGGCGGGCGAGAACACTGAAGCTTTCTTT.

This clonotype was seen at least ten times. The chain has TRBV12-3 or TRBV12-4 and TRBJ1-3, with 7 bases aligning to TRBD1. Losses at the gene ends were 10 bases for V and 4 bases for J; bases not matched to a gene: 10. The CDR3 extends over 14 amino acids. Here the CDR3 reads CATPRQGSGNTIYF. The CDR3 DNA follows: TGTGCCACCCCAAGACAGGGCTCCGGAAACACCATATATTTT.

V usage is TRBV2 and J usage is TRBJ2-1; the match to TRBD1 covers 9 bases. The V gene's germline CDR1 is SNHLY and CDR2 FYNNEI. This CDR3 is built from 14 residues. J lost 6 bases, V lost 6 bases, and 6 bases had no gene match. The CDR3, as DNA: TGTGCCAGCAGCTCGGGACAGGGCGTCAATGAGCAGTTCTTC. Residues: CASSSGQGVNEQFF.

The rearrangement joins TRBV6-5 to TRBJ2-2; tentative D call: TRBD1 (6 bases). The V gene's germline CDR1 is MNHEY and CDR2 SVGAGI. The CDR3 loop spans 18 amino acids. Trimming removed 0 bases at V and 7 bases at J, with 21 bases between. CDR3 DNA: TGTGCCAGCAGTTACTCATATCGGGGCGAAGGGGGTGGCGGGGAGCTGTTTTTT. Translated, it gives CASSYSYRGEGGGGELFF.

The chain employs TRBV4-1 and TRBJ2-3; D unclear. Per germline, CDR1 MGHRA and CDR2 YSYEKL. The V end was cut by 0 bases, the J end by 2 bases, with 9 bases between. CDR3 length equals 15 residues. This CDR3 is CASSQDPQATDTQYF. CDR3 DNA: TGCGCCAGCAGCCAAGACCCACAAGCCACAGATACGCAGTATTTT.

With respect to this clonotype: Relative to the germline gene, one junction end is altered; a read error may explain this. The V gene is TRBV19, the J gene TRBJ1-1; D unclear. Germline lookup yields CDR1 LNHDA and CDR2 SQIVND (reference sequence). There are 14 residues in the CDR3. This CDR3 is CASSIERVKTEAFF. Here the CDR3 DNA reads TGTGCCAGTAGTATAGAACGGGTGAAGACTGAAGCTTTCTTT.

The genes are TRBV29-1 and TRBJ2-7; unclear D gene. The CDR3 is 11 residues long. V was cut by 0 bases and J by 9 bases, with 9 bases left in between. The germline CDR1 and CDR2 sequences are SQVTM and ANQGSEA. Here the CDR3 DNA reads TGCAGCGTTGAAGAGGCCCTGGGGCAGTACTTC. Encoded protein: CSVEEALGQYF.